These 8 T cell receptor beta chains were all obtained from the same sample, sequenced in a study of T-cell memory formation after mild COVID-19 (dated by TCRdb to about 2021). Libraries were made using 5' RACE. The run used an Illumina NovaSeq 6000. TCRdb trimmed the raw reads at Q25, called clones with MiXCR and kept productive beta chains. Rows are combined by CDR3 protein, so each entry shows the most common genes and DNA. The sample yields hundreds of thousands of distinct CDR3 sequences; 15% to 20% were counted once. In total, the top ten clones hold approximately 23% of the sample. Sequencing was performed on PBMCs or a T cell subset sorted from them (not recorded which). All receptors derive from a man younger than 35 who had mild COVID-19 (a few samples of this study predate the infection). The sample titles of this study are shuffled in the database, so cell type and time point are left out; the donor was told from shared clones.

This chain connects TRBV12-3 or TRBV12-4 to TRBJ2-5; D is possibly TRBD2 (5 bases). The V end was cut by 2 bases, the J end by 0 bases, with 13 bases between. The length of the CDR3 is 16 residues. CDR3 loop: CASSLNGGPYQETQYF. The CDR3 nucleotides read TGTGCCAGCAGTTTAAATGGCGGGCCGTACCAAGAGACCCAGTACTTC.

In this sample, this clonotype turned up many times. This chain links TRBV3-1 with TRBJ2-7, with D possibly called TRBD1 or TRBD2 (6 bases each). Germline V gene sequence: CDR1 LGHDT, CDR2 YNNKEL (reference sequence). The CDR3 consists of 14 residues. Between the trimmed V and J ends, which lost 0 bases and 2 bases, there was a span of 8 bases. The CDR3 nucleotides read TGTGCCAGCAGCCAAGAAGGGGGGACCTACGAGCAGTACTTC. Residues: CASSQEGGTYEQYF.

This clonotype was seen more than once but under ten times. The genes are TRBV6-5 and TRBJ1-4; D gene uncertain. The germline V gene encodes CDR1 MNHEY and CDR2 SVGAGI. Trimming stripped 4 bases from V and 1 base from J, with 7 bases between. This CDR3 has 14 residues. Here the CDR3 DNA reads TGTGCCAGCAGTTTTCAAGGAACTAATGAAAAACTGTTTTTT. The encoded protein is CASSFQGTNEKLFF.

This clonotype was observed a handful of times. J is TRBJ2-3 and V is TRBV20-1, with 9 nucleotides matching TRBD1. V dropped 6 bases and J dropped 2; count of bases not matched to a gene: 9. From germline, CDR1 is DFQATT and CDR2 SNEGSKA (reference sequence). The CDR3 runs to 15 residues. The CDR3 region has the DNA TGCAGTGCCAGCCCGGGACAGGGAAACACAGATACGCAGTATTTT. This encodes CSASPGQGNTDTQYF.

The chain links TRBV4-3 to TRBJ2-3; tentative D call: TRBD2 (5 bases). The germline CDR1 and CDR2 sequences are LGHNA and YSLEER. The V gene lost 1 base and the J gene lost 2 bases, with 13 bases spanning the gap. The CDR3 extends over 16 amino acids. CDR3 sequence: CASSQATSGFTDTQYF. The CDR3 DNA follows: TGCGCCAGCAGCCAAGCAACGAGCGGTTTCACAGATACGCAGTATTTT.

The genes are TRBV7-2 and TRBJ1-1, with 8 positions matching TRBD1. V shed 0 bases, J shed 8 bases, and the junction held 2 bases outside the gene matches. The CDR3 is 13 amino acids. The germline gives CDR1 SGHTA, CDR2 FQGNSA. Here the CDR3 reads CASSLARGREAFF. CDR3 DNA sequence: TGTGCCAGCAGCTTAGCCAGGGGGCGCGAAGCTTTCTTT.

This clonotype was counted between two and nine times. This rearrangement joins TRBV6-1 to TRBJ2-1, with TRBD1 matching over 9 bases. V lost 7 bases and J lost 4; bases outside the gene matches: 8. The CDR3 spans 15 residues. Germline CDR1 MNHNS, CDR2 SASEGT. CDR3 amino acids: CASKRGDRAYNEQFF. As DNA, the CDR3 is TGTGCCAGCAAGAGGGGGGACAGGGCTTACAATGAGCAGTTCTTC.

This clonotype has only a few counts. The CDR3 loop is CAITRQPNTEAFF. The CDR3 DNA is TGTGCCATCACAAGGCAGCCGAACACTGAAGCTTTCTTT. The chain has TRBV10-3 and TRBJ1-1; no reliable D call. Germline V gene sequence: CDR1 ENHRY, CDR2 SYGVKD. This CDR3 is 13 amino acids long. V shed 7 bases and J shed 1 base, with 10 bases lying between them.